The rows below give T cell receptor beta chains drawn from one sample of a study of CD8 T cells in ankylosing spondylitis. TCRdb re-called the 5' RACE reads with MiXCR, one entry per CDR3 protein. The sample holds approximately 250,000 distinct CDR3 sequences, roughly 32% seen once. Sequenced input: blood, either unsorted or a sorted T cell fraction (not recorded which). The receptors were sampled from a male donor with ankylosing spondylitis or in good health (not recorded which). CDR3s include the opening cysteine and the closing phenylalanine or tryptophan. Each record gives: clone size, J gene, V gene, D gene, CDR3 DNA, CDR3 protein. The D gene is left open where the match is weak. Where a row states a size, it is once, few, many or the class of an expanded clone; other rows omit it.

>.|TRBJ2-5|TRBV20-1|TRBD2
TGCAGTGCTGGACGACCGGGACTAGCGCCAGAGACCCAGTACTTC
CSAGRPGLAPETQYF
>.|TRBJ1-2|TRBV12-3/TRBV12-4|.
TGTGCCAGCAGCCAGCGCGGGACAAGATATGGCTACACCTTC
CASSQRGTRYGYTF
>few|TRBJ2-1|TRBV25-1|.
TGTGCCAGCAGTGAATATGGTGCAGCATACAATGAGCAGTTCTTC
CASSEYGAAYNEQFF
>.|TRBJ1-2|TRBV5-1|.
TGCGCCAGCAGCTCGGTCGCAAGGCCCTTTAACTATGGCTACACCTTC
CASSSVARPFNYGYTF
>few|TRBJ2-1|TRBV29-1|.
TGCAGCGTCTACCGATCCCCGTACAATGAGCAGTTCTTC
CSVYRSPYNEQFF
>.|TRBJ2-1|TRBV5-4|.
TGTGCCAGCAGCTTCGGTATCAATGAGCAGTTCTTC
CASSFGINEQFF
>few|TRBJ1-1|TRBV20-1|TRBD1
TGCAGTGCAACAAGCCCAGACAGGGACACTGAAGCTTTCTTT
CSATSPDRDTEAFF
>.|TRBJ1-1|TRBV20-1|.
TGCAGTGCTAGAGATCAGGCCCCTGAAGCTTTCTTT
CSARDQAPEAFF
>.|TRBJ2-5|TRBV5-1|.
TGCGCCAGCAGCCCTGTGGCAGGAACAGAGACCCAGTACTTC
CASSPVAGTETQYF
>.|TRBJ2-7|TRBV5-1|TRBD2
TGCGCCAGCAGCCCGGGGACTAGCGGCTACGAGCAGTACTTC
CASSPGTSGYEQYF
>.|TRBJ2-5|TRBV7-6|.
TGTGCCAGCAGCTTGGCCCCCGGACTCCTCGTTAAAGAGACCCAGTACTTC
CASSLAPGLLVKETQYF
>.|TRBJ2-7|TRBV11-2|.
TGTGCCAGCAGCCCGAGATTTATCTACGAGCAGTACTTC
CASSPRFIYEQYF
>few|TRBJ2-3|TRBV7-2|.
TGTGCCAGCAGCCACGGCGAGGGGGGGTACGTGGATACGCAGTATTTT
CASSHGEGGYVDTQYF
>.|TRBJ1-5|TRBV28|TRBD1
TGTGCCAGCAGGAGACAGGGACTCTCCGATCAGCCCCAGCATTTT
CASRRQGLSDQPQHF
>many|TRBJ2-2|TRBV20-1|.
TGCAGTGCTAGACCCCCAACAGGGAACGGGGAGCTGTTTTTT
CSARPPTGNGELFF
>few|TRBJ2-1|TRBV9|.
TGTGCCAGCAGCCCAGCCGAGCCGGGGAATGAGCAGTTCTTC
CASSPAEPGNEQFF
>few|TRBJ2-1|TRBV7-2|.
TGTGCCAGCAGCTTAGCTTGGATCGCCCTTACTAACAATGAGCAGTTCTTC
CASSLAWIALTNNEQFF
>.|TRBJ2-3|TRBV5-1|TRBD2
TGCGCCAGCAGACGGCGGGGGGGGACCACAGATACGCAGTATTTT
CASRRRGGTTDTQYF
>.|TRBJ1-2|TRBV5-1|TRBD1
TGCGCCAGCAGCTTGGGACAGGGGGAAATCGATGGCTACACCTTC
CASSLGQGEIDGYTF
>.|TRBJ1-5|TRBV19|.
TGTGCCAGTAGTATATTGGACAGCAACAATCAGCCCCAGCATTTT
CASSILDSNNQPQHF
>few|TRBJ1-5|TRBV10-2|.
TGCGCCAGCAGTCCCCGGATCTCGGGCAATCAGCCCCAGCATTTT
CASSPRISGNQPQHF
>.|TRBJ1-1|TRBV5-1|TRBD1
TGCGCCAGCAGCTTGGATGGGACAGACGACACTGAAGCTTTCTTT
CASSLDGTDDTEAFF
>few|TRBJ2-7|TRBV12-3/TRBV12-4|TRBD1
TGTGCCAGCAGTCCCCGGACAGGGAACGAGCAGTACTTC
CASSPRTGNEQYF
>few|TRBJ1-2|TRBV20-1|.
TGCAGTGCTAGCGCGGTGGGCTATGGCTACACCTTC
CSASAVGYGYTF
>.|TRBJ2-7|TRBV12-3/TRBV12-4|.
TGTGCCAGCAGTGCTTATTCGAGCTCCTACGAGCAGTACTTC
CASSAYSSSYEQYF
>few|TRBJ2-7|TRBV7-2|TRBD2
TGTGCCAGCAGCTTCGGCCTAGCGGGGCCCTACGAGCAGTACTTC
CASSFGLAGPYEQYF
>.|TRBJ2-2|TRBV12-3/TRBV12-4|.
TGTGCCAGCCTCCGCCGCGGGCAGGCAGGGCTTTTTAACACCGGGGAGCTGTTTTTT
CASLRRGQAGLFNTGELFF
>few|TRBJ2-2|TRBV4-2|TRBD2
TGTGCCAGCAGCCAAGAGATAGCGGGGGGAGGCACCGGGGAGCTGTTTTTT
CASSQEIAGGGTGELFF
>.|TRBJ2-6|TRBV20-1|.
TGCAGTGCTAGAGAAAACTCTGGGGCCAACGTCCTGACTTTC
CSARENSGANVLTF
>.|TRBJ1-1|TRBV12-3/TRBV12-4|.
TGTGCCAGCAGTTTTTATAGTCGGGGGATGAACACTGAAGCTTTCTTT
CASSFYSRGMNTEAFF
>.|TRBJ2-1|TRBV15|TRBD2
TGTGCCACCAGCACCCGAGCGGGAGAGCAGTTCTTC
CATSTRAGEQFF
>.|TRBJ2-3|TRBV9|TRBD2
TGTGCCAGCACCGGGGGGTCTAGCACAGATACGCAGTATTTT
CASTGGSSTDTQYF
>.|TRBJ1-6|TRBV5-1|.
TGCGCCAGCAGCTTGAGTGGGAACCATAATTCACCCCTCCACTTT
CASSLSGNHNSPLHF